A single sample gave rise to the 27 T cell receptor beta chains below, sequenced in a study of shared clonotypes between healthy human individuals. Repertoires were generated with immunoSEQ multiplex PCR, while TCRdb's copy carries only in-frame clones and drops some. The profile covers 950,000 to 1,100,000 clones, with around 76% appearing a single time and approximately 1.5% taken by the ten largest. The sample comprised memory CD4+ T cells sorted from blood. Specified subset: CD45RA-negative fraction. The receptors here all came from a man younger than 35 in good health.

V gene TRBV6-6 combines with J gene TRBJ1-1, with TRBD1 matching over 9 bases. J lost 1 base, V lost 7 bases, and 10 bases had no gene match. Germline loops: CDR1 MNHNY, CDR2 SVGAGI (reference sequence). This CDR3 region has 16 residues. In DNA, the CDR3 is TGTGCCAGCACCATGGGACAGGGTCACGGGAACACTGAAGCTTTCTTT. It codes for CASTMGQGHGNTEAFF.

The chain carries TRBV29-1 and TRBJ2-7; D ambiguous. There are 13 residues in the CDR3. Between the trimmed V and J ends, which lost 0 bases and 7 bases, there was a span of 13 bases. Germline lookup yields CDR1 SQVTM and CDR2 ANQGSEA. CDR3 in amino acids: CSVEEGQAREQYF. The CDR3 DNA sequence: TGCAGCGTTGAAGAAGGGCAGGCCAGGGAGCAGTACTTC.

This clone has ten or more counts. The V call is TRBV4-3, the J call TRBJ1-2; D may be TRBD1 (5 bases). V lost 3 bases and J lost 7, with 12 bases in between. CDR1 is LGHNA and CDR2 is YSLEER in the germline V gene. The CDR3 is 13 residues long. The CDR3, as DNA: TGCGCCAGCAGCCAGGGAGTCCAGGGTGGCTACACCTTC. Translation: CASSQGVQGGYTF.

This sequence joins TRBV7-2 and TRBJ2-1, with D possibly TRBD2 on 7 matching bases. The CDR3 extends over 15 amino acids. Germline V gives CDR1 SGHTA, CDR2 FQGNSA. Trimming shortened V by 5 bases and J by 7 bases, and 18 bases separated the two germline ends. CDR3 protein: CASSPTGGRRNEQFF. For the CDR3, the DNA is TGTGCCAGCAGCCCAACCGGGGGGCGGCGGAATGAGCAGTTCTTC.

This chain connects TRBV9 to TRBJ2-1; D uncertain. V lost 6 bases to trimming and J lost 5 bases, with 21 bases between them. Germline values: CDR1 SGDLS, CDR2 YYNGEE. This CDR3 comprises 16 residues. The CDR3 bases are TGTGCCAGCACCGGTTTAGAGTCGGGCAGCAACAATGAGCAGTTCTTC. This translates into CASTGLESGSNNEQFF. The full variable domain, rest sourced from reference TRBV9 and TRBJ2-1, is DSGVTQTPKHLITATGQRVTLRCSPRSGDLSVYWYQQSLDQGLQFLIQYYNGEERAKGNILERFSAQQFPDLHSELNLSSLELGDSALYFCASTGLESGSNNEQFFGPGTRLTVL.

J is TRBJ2-7 and V is TRBV29-1; D is uncertain. Between the trimmed V and J ends, which lost 7 bases and 4 bases, there was a span of 11 bases. The length of the CDR3 is 11 residues. Germline loops: CDR1 SQVTM, CDR2 ANQGSEA. CDR3 coding DNA: TGCAGCGGAACGAAGGGATACGAGCAGTACTTC. This translates into CSGTKGYEQYF.

V usage is TRBV29-1 and J usage is TRBJ2-3; the match to TRBD2 covers 10 bases. The CDR3 spans 15 residues. Germline CDR1 and CDR2: SQVTM and ANQGSEA. The J segment lost 6 bases and the V segment lost 4 bases, leaving 10 bases of the junction unmatched. The CDR3 here is CSVVRLAGVHDTQYF. In nucleotides, the CDR3 is TGCAGCGTTGTACGCCTAGCGGGAGTCCACGATACGCAGTATTTT.

This clone was counted a few times. The chain couples TRBV6-5 to TRBJ1-2; unclear D gene. From germline, CDR1 is MNHEY and CDR2 SVGAGI. Deletions cut 0 bases from V and 6 bases from J, with 14 bases between. The CDR3 covers 15 residues. The CDR3 nucleotides read TGTGCCAGCAGTTACTCCGCCAAGGGAGGTGATGGCTACACCTTC. Translation: CASSYSAKGGDGYTF.

The chain links TRBV6-1 to TRBJ2-1; TRBD2 matches 10 bases. This CDR3 spans 15 amino acids. CDR1 is MNHNS, CDR2 SASEGT, per germline. The V and J ends lost 6 bases and 6 bases, in that order; junction bases with no gene match: 8. The DNA for the CDR3 is TGTGCCAGCAGCACAAGCGGGGGGGCCGCCAATGAGCAGTTCTTC. It translates to CASSTSGGAANEQFF.

The chain couples TRBV9 to TRBJ2-5, with 9 bases lining up with TRBD2. Germline V gives CDR1 SGDLS, CDR2 YYNGEE. Unmatched junction bases numbered 9, after V lost 0 bases and J lost 0 bases. The CDR3 has 18 residues. CDR3 region: CASSVAGSGGLNQETQYF. CDR3 DNA: TGTGCCAGCAGCGTAGCTGGTAGCGGGGGACTAAACCAAGAGACCCAGTACTTC. Together with reference TRBV9 and TRBJ2-5, the CDR3 gives the full variable domain: DSGVTQTPKHLITATGQRVTLRCSPRSGDLSVYWYQQSLDQGLQFLIQYYNGEERAKGNILERFSAQQFPDLHSELNLSSLELGDSALYFCASSVAGSGGLNQETQYFGPGTRLLVL.

The chain combines TRBV7-8 with TRBJ2-3, with 8 bases that match TRBD2. The length of the CDR3 is 17 residues. In germline, CDR1 is SGHVS, CDR2 FQNEAQ. V lost 7 bases to trimming and J lost 2 bases; unmatched junction nucleotides: 14. The CDR3 reads CASTPSGGAGNTDTQYF. CDR3 in DNA: TGTGCCAGCACCCCATCCGGGGGGGCAGGGAACACAGATACGCAGTATTTT.

Of note for this clone: The likely explanation is a read error, given a far larger clone one base away. Additional DNA sequences in this sample encode the identical CDR3. The CDR3 nucleotides are TGTGCCAGCAGCTTGACAGGGAACTATGGCTACACCTTC. It translates to CASSLTGNYGYTF. V and J are TRBV28 and TRBJ1-2; 7 nucleotides agree with TRBD1. V shed 6 bases, J shed 2 bases, and the junction held 3 bases outside the gene matches. Per the germline V gene, CDR1 is MDHEN and CDR2 is SYDVKM. The CDR3 is 13 amino acids.

This chain links TRBV5-1 with TRBJ2-7, with a possible D match to TRBD1 (7 bases). V lost 4 bases, J lost 6 bases, and 20 bases lay in between. The CDR3 runs to 15 residues. Germline V lookup: CDR1 SGHRS, CDR2 YFSETQ. The CDR3, as DNA: TGCGCCAGCAGCGGGCGGACAGGCGGAGGGGGCGAGCAGTACTTC. It encodes CASSGRTGGGGEQYF.

This chain joins TRBV7-8 and TRBJ1-4, with D hard to call. The CDR3 spans 12 residues. Trimming pared 5 bases from V and 11 bases from J, leaving 12 bases between. Germline V gives CDR1 SGHVS, CDR2 FQNEAQ. This chain's CDR3 is CASSPEGLKLFF. DNA for the CDR3: TGTGCCAGCAGCCCCGAAGGGCTGAAACTGTTTTTT.

The genes are TRBV28 and TRBJ1-2; D remains unclear. The CDR3 is 15 amino acids. CDR1 MDHEN and CDR2 SYDVKM come from the germline V gene. V was clipped by 6 bases and J by 4 bases, with 18 bases between them. CDR3 loop: CASSLVSLAGYGYTF. For the CDR3, the DNA is TGTGCCAGCAGCCTCGTCTCGTTGGCGGGCTATGGCTACACCTTC.

Concerning this clone: Other DNA sequences from this sample encode an identical CDR3 as well. The rearrangement joins TRBV11-3 to TRBJ2-5; D is undetermined. The CDR3 covers 12 residues. Germline CDR1 SGHNT, CDR2 YENEEA. V was pared by 4 bases and J by 5 bases, with 8 bases between. The CDR3 coding sequence is TGTGCCAGCAGCTCTGATAGGGAGACCCAGTACTTC. Translation gives CASSSDRETQYF.

CDR3 bases: TGTGCCAGCAGTGACCCGTACACAGATACGCAGTATTTT. Protein sequence: CASSDPYTDTQYF. The chain uses TRBV6-4 and TRBJ2-3; the D is unclear. This CDR3 comprises 13 residues. Trimming stripped 2 bases from V and 2 bases from J, with 5 bases between. CDR1 is MRHNA and CDR2 is SNTAGT in the germline V gene.

Comments on this clone: This likely reflects a read error, since a far larger clone is one base away. This same CDR3 is encoded by further DNA sequences in the sample. This chain connects TRBV11-2 to TRBJ2-7; the D is unclear. The CDR3 loop spans 12 amino acids. The germline V and J ends were trimmed by 1 base and 2 bases, with 3 bases remaining between them. Germline CDR1 is SGHAT and CDR2 is FQNNGV. The CDR3 region is CASSLGTYEQYF. CDR3 sequence (DNA): TGTGCCAGCAGCTTAGGGACCTACGAGCAGTACTTC. Variable domain in full (rest from reference TRBV11-2 and TRBJ2-7): EAGVAQSPRYKIIEKRQSVAFWCNPISGHATLYWYQQILGQGPKLLIQFQNNGVVDDSQLPKDRFSAERLKGVDSTLKIQPAKLEDSAVYLCASSLGTYEQYFGPGTRLTVT.

Only a few counts were recorded for this clone. J is TRBJ2-5 and V is TRBV5-6; D not certain. The germline V gene encodes CDR1 SGHDT and CDR2 YYEEEE. The V end lost 0 bases, the J end lost 3 bases, and 9 bases lay between the germline ends. This CDR3 has 14 amino acids. CDR3 in amino acids: CASSLDWVEETQYF. As DNA, the CDR3 is TGTGCCAGCAGCTTGGACTGGGTCGAAGAGACCCAGTACTTC.

This chain connects TRBV19 to TRBJ1-1; the D is unclear. The germline gives CDR1 LNHDA, CDR2 SQIVND (reference sequence). The ends were cut back, 6 bases at V and 1 base at J, with 9 bases in the middle. The CDR3 spans 13 residues. This chain's CDR3 is CASSFLKNTEAFF. As DNA, the CDR3 is TGTGCCAGTAGCTTCTTAAAGAACACTGAAGCTTTCTTT.

J is TRBJ1-2 and V is TRBV28; D is unclear. V was clipped by 7 bases and J by 7 bases, with 16 bases between them. CDR1 is MDHEN, CDR2 SYDVKM, per germline. CDR3 length equals 13 residues. In nucleotides, the CDR3 is TGTGCCAGCATGGACCCACTACAAGGTGGCTACACCTTC. It yields the protein CASMDPLQGGYTF.

The table lists this clone with many counts. The rearrangement joins TRBV19 to TRBJ2-3, with 9 bases aligning to TRBD2. V was clipped by 1 base and J by 5 bases; unmatched bases: 7. This CDR3 spans 16 amino acids. Germline-derived CDR1 and CDR2 are LNHDA and SQIVND (reference sequence). This CDR3 is CASSIGKAGGGDTQYF. CDR3 bases: TGTGCCAGTAGTATAGGAAAAGCGGGGGGCGGAGATACGCAGTATTTT. Using reference TRBV19 and TRBJ2-3 for the parts outside the CDR3, the full variable domain is DGGITQSPKYLFRKEGQNVTLSCEQNLNHDAMYWYRQDPGQGLRLIYYSQIVNDFQKGDIAEGYSVSREKKESFPLTVTSAQKNPTAFYLCASSIGKAGGGDTQYFGPGTRLTVL.

CDR3 residues: CASSSDGTGGTDTQYF. The CDR3 nucleotides read TGTGCCAGCAGCTCCGACGGGACAGGGGGCACAGATACGCAGTATTTT. The chain joins TRBV7-9 to TRBJ2-3, with 10 bases matching TRBD1. The germline gives CDR1 SEHNR, CDR2 FQNEAQ (reference sequence). CDR3 length equals 16 residues. V shed 4 bases, J shed 1 base, and the junction held 5 bases outside the gene matches.

A note on this clone: A read error may account for a junction end that differs from germline. The same CDR3 can be traced to other DNA sequences in this sample. The chain employs TRBV5-4 and TRBJ2-7; D is possibly TRBD1 or TRBD2 (5 bases each). Germline loops: CDR1 SGHNT, CDR2 YYREEE (reference sequence). The CDR3 is 18 residues long. The chain's CDR3 is CASSRRDGSLWGSYEQYF. The CDR3 DNA reads as TGTGCCAGCAGTCGCCGGGACGGGTCCCTTTGGGGCTCCTACGAGCAGTATTTC.

CDR3 protein: CASSFTGAQETQYF. The CDR3 DNA reads TGCGCCAGCAGCTTCACGGGGGCCCAAGAGACCCAGTACTTC. V usage is TRBV5-1 and J usage is TRBJ2-5; possibly TRBD1 or TRBD2 for D (6 bases each). CDR3 length equals 14 residues. V lost 2 bases, J lost 1 base, and 9 bases lay in between. Germline V CDR1 and CDR2: SGHRS, YFSETQ.

The chain employs TRBV19 and TRBJ2-7, with D uncertain. The V and J ends lost 7 bases and 0 bases respectively, with 13 bases between them. Per the germline V gene, CDR1 is LNHDA and CDR2 is SQIVND (reference sequence). The CDR3 loop spans 14 amino acids. In nucleotides, the CDR3 is TGTGCCAGTAAATTAGGTCCCAGCTCCTACGAGCAGTACTTC. It specifies CASKLGPSSYEQYF.

J is TRBJ2-7 and V is TRBV28; 7 bases are shared with TRBD1. V lost 5 bases and J lost 6; bases outside the gene matches: 16. Germline CDR1 reads MDHEN; CDR2 reads SYDVKM. The CDR3 is made up of 16 amino acids. The CDR3 reads CASSGAQTGMVGEQYF. As DNA, the CDR3 is TGTGCCAGCAGTGGGGCCCAGACAGGGATGGTTGGCGAGCAGTACTTC.